A single sample gave rise to the 24 T cell receptor beta chains below, sequenced in a study of T-cell memory formation after mild COVID-19. One entry per CDR3 protein, called by TCRdb with MiXCR from the 5' RACE reads. This table has over 500,000 distinct CDR3 sequences, around 16% appearing once. The material sequenced was PBMCs or a T cell subset sorted from them (not recorded which). Source of these receptors: an adult woman who had mild COVID-19 (a few samples of this study predate the infection). Cell type and time point are not known.

On this clonotype itself: A junction boundary mismatches the germline segment, possibly from a read error. The chain carries TRBV12-3 or TRBV12-4 and TRBJ1-4; D not resolved. This CDR3 comprises 14 residues. CDR3 in DNA: TGTGCCAGCAGTTTACGGGGAACTAATGAAAAACTGATTTTT. Translation gives CASSLRGTNEKLIF.

Only a few counts were recorded for this clonotype. The chain recombines TRBV24-1 with TRBJ2-5, with 8 nucleotides matching TRBD2. This CDR3 region has 16 residues. Germline assignment: CDR1 KGHDR and CDR2 SFDVKD. V shed 5 bases and J 4 bases; nucleotides not matched to a gene: 11. This CDR3 is CATSGKLAEGGETQYF. CDR3 sequence (DNA): TGTGCCACCAGTGGGAAACTAGCGGAGGGGGGAGAGACCCAGTACTTC.

The V gene is TRBV27, the J gene TRBJ2-3, with TRBD1 matching over 7 bases. The germline V gene has CDR1 MNHEY and CDR2 SMNVEV (reference sequence). V gave up 8 bases and J gave up 3 bases; unmatched junction bases: 14. The CDR3 is made up of 16 amino acids. The CDR3 DNA reads TGTGCCAGCCAGCGTACAGGGACAGTTCTTACAGATACGCAGTATTTT. Protein: CASQRTGTVLTDTQYF.

In this sample, this clonotype turned up a few times. The chain combines TRBV2 with TRBJ1-6; D gene uncertain. The CDR3 consists of 14 residues. CDR1 is SNHLY, CDR2 FYNNEI, per germline. Trimming took off 3 bases at V and 10 bases at J, with 13 bases between the two ends. CDR3 protein: CASSEWGVGSPLHF. The CDR3 coding sequence is TGTGCCAGCAGTGAGTGGGGAGTCGGGTCACCCCTCCACTTT.

This rearrangement joins TRBV6-5 to TRBJ2-2, with D tentatively TRBD2 (5 bases). The V end lost 2 bases, the J end lost 4 bases, and 5 bases lay between the germline ends. CDR1 is MNHEY and CDR2 is SVGAGI in the germline V gene. The length of the CDR3 is 13 residues. The CDR3 DNA follows: TGTGCCAGCAGTTACGGACTCACCGGGGAGCTGTTTTTT. It yields the protein CASSYGLTGELFF.

This clonotype was seen a few times. The CDR3 nucleotides read TGCAGCGCCGCGCCCGGCTACACCTTC. Translating it yields CSAAPGYTF. The chain recombines TRBV29-1 with TRBJ1-2; D uncertain. This CDR3 is built from 9 residues. The germline V and J ends were trimmed by 7 bases and 8 bases, with 8 bases remaining between them. CDR1 and CDR2 (germline): SQVTM, ANQGSEA.

This clonotype was found a few times. The rearrangement links TRBV29-1 to TRBJ2-1; no clear D gene. Per germline, CDR1 SQVTM and CDR2 ANQGSEA. V was pared by 4 bases and J by 2 bases, with 6 bases between. The CDR3 has 12 residues. DNA for the CDR3: TGCAGCGTTGCGACCACCTACAATGAGCAGTTCTTC. It translates to CSVATTYNEQFF.

This chain joins TRBV20-1 and TRBJ1-1; D ambiguous. V was clipped by 1 base and J by 3 bases, with 9 bases between them. CDR1 and CDR2 from the germline V gene are DFQATT and SNEGSKA (reference sequence). The CDR3 totals 13 residues. CDR3 sequence reads: CSARGVTDTEAFF. In nucleotides, the CDR3 is TGCAGTGCTAGAGGTGTCACCGACACTGAAGCTTTCTTT.

The gene calls are TRBV12-3 or TRBV12-4 and TRBJ2-1; 9 bases agree with TRBD2. Trimming removed 2 bases from V and 9 bases from J; junction bases left unmatched: 14. This CDR3 has 17 residues. Here the CDR3 reads CASSLSRAASGVREQFF. The CDR3 DNA follows: TGTGCCAGCAGTTTAAGTCGTGCGGCTAGCGGGGTGCGTGAGCAGTTCTTC.

This chain links TRBV7-2 with TRBJ1-2, with TRBD1 matching over 9 bases. The CDR3 length is 15 residues. CDR1 and CDR2 (germline): SGHTA, FQGNSA. V was clipped by 1 base and J by 4 bases; unmatched bases: 4. The DNA for the CDR3 is TGTGCCAGCAGCTTAGACTGGACAGGGGTCTATGGCTACACCTTC. Translated: CASSLDWTGVYGYTF.

This clonotype was seen only a few times. The J gene is TRBJ2-3, the V gene TRBV9, with TRBD2 identical over 11 bases. V shed 3 bases, J shed 7 bases, and the junction held 10 bases outside the gene matches. The CDR3 is 16 residues long. Germline assignment: CDR1 SGDLS and CDR2 YYNGEE. The CDR3 nucleotides are TGTGCCAGCAGCGAACATAGCGGGGGGGCCCTAAATACGCAGTATTTT. Encoded protein: CASSEHSGGALNTQYF.

This clonotype was counted between two and nine times. V and J are TRBV7-3 and TRBJ1-6; 11 bases fit TRBD1. This CDR3 contains 15 residues. Trimming at V came to 5 bases and at J to 9 bases, leaving 6 bases not matched to a gene. Germline V CDR1 and CDR2: SGHTA, FQGTGA. In nucleotides, the CDR3 is TGTGCCAGCAGCACCGGGACAGGGGGAGGTTCACCCCTCCACTTT. It specifies CASSTGTGGGSPLHF.

The V gene is TRBV20-1, the J gene TRBJ2-7; D is perhaps TRBD1 (6 bases). Germline V gene sequence: CDR1 DFQATT, CDR2 SNEGSKA (reference sequence). CDR3 size: 14 residues. V was cut by 4 bases and J by 9 bases, with 22 bases left in between. The chain's CDR3 is CSANQKGQILGQYF. The CDR3 DNA follows: TGCAGTGCTAATCAGAAAGGACAGATCCTCGGGCAGTACTTC.

This clonotype was picked up a small number of times. The chain combines TRBV7-9 with TRBJ1-1, with D unresolved. Trimming pared 0 bases from V and 1 base from J, leaving 18 bases between. Germline V gives CDR1 SEHNR, CDR2 FQNEAQ (reference sequence). This CDR3 has 18 amino acids. CDR3 protein: CASSLARTEGAGNTEAFF. Written as DNA, the CDR3 is TGTGCCAGCAGCTTAGCGCGGACGGAGGGAGCGGGGAACACTGAAGCTTTCTTT.

This clonotype has more than one count but fewer than ten. The chain has TRBV19 and TRBJ1-3; 8 nucleotides line up with TRBD1. This CDR3 is 15 amino acids long. With V trimmed by 3 bases and J by 2 bases, 3 bases remained unmatched. The germline V gene has CDR1 LNHDA and CDR2 SQIVND (reference sequence). The CDR3 spells CASSIDRGTGNTIYF. The CDR3 DNA sequence: TGTGCCAGTAGTATCGACAGGGGAACTGGAAACACCATATATTTT. The entire variable domain, with the rest obtained from reference TRBV19 and TRBJ1-3, is as follows: DGGITQSPKYLFRKEGQNVTLSCEQNLNHDAMYWYRQDPGQGLRLIYYSQIVNDFQKGDIAEGYSVSREKKESFPLTVTSAQKNPTAFYLCASSIDRGTGNTIYFGEGSWLTVV.

This clonotype was found a few times. The chain has TRBV29-1 and TRBJ1-1; D not certain. The CDR3 covers 13 residues. The germline CDR1 and CDR2 sequences are SQVTM and ANQGSEA. V lost 4 bases and J 4 bases, leaving 13 bases between the germline ends. The CDR3 is CSVVGQMGTEAFF. The DNA of the CDR3 is TGCAGCGTTGTAGGTCAGATGGGCACTGAAGCTTTCTTT.

This clonotype has only a few counts. V is TRBV3-1 and J is TRBJ2-2; 11 bases are shared with TRBD2. CDR1 LGHDT and CDR2 YNNKEL come from the germline V gene (reference sequence). The V segment lost 6 bases and the J segment 5 bases; nucleotides outside the gene matches: 8. This CDR3 spans 16 amino acids. CDR3 protein: CASSPRTSGWTGELFF. DNA of the CDR3: TGTGCCAGCAGTCCCCGGACTAGCGGGTGGACCGGGGAGCTGTTTTTT.

The chain employs TRBV7-3 and TRBJ1-1; D is uncertain. This CDR3 is built from 14 residues. V was trimmed by 6 bases and J by 0 bases, leaving 11 bases between them. Germline loops: CDR1 SGHTA, CDR2 FQGTGA. This chain's CDR3 is CASSFGPLNTEAFF. In nucleotides, the CDR3 is TGTGCCAGCAGTTTCGGACCCCTGAACACTGAAGCTTTCTTT.

The chain carries TRBV7-8 and TRBJ1-1, with 10 bases aligning to TRBD1. The germline CDR1 and CDR2 sequences are SGHVS and FQNEAQ. This CDR3 has 15 residues. The junction had 7 bases not matched to a gene; V was cut back by 5 bases and J by 4 bases. CDR3: CASSVIRTGGTEAFF. The DNA of the CDR3 is TGTGCCAGCAGCGTAATTAGGACAGGGGGCACTGAAGCTTTCTTT. The entire variable domain, with the rest obtained from reference TRBV7-8 and TRBJ1-1, is as follows: GAGVSQSPRYKVAKRGQDVALRCDPISGHVSLFWYQQALGQGPEFLTYFQNEAQLDKSGLPSDRFFAERPEGSVSTLKIQRTQQEDSAVYLCASSVIRTGGTEAFFGQGTRLTVV.

The chain employs TRBV6-2 or TRBV6-3 and TRBJ1-1; D gene unclear. Germline V gene lookup returns CDR1 MNHEY and CDR2 SVGEGT. V was shortened by 6 bases and J by 0 bases, with 14 bases between the two germline ends. There are 15 residues in the CDR3. The CDR3 is CASRGDGKMNTEAFF. The CDR3 DNA sequence: TGTGCCAGCAGGGGTGATGGCAAGATGAACACTGAAGCTTTCTTT.

The chain joins TRBV3-1 to TRBJ2-7; the match to TRBD1 covers 10 bases. The CDR3 loop spans 16 amino acids. The trim removed 3 bases at V and 1 base at J, leaving 6 bases unmatched. Germline assignment: CDR1 LGHDT and CDR2 YNNKEL (reference sequence). This CDR3 reads CASSHAGTGESYEQYF. The DNA of the CDR3 is TGTGCCAGCAGCCACGCCGGGACAGGGGAGTCCTACGAGCAGTACTTC.

The rearrangement links TRBV10-3 to TRBJ1-1, with D maybe TRBD1 (6 bases). The CDR3 extends over 13 amino acids. Trimming shortened V by 3 bases and J by 6 bases, and 11 bases separated the two germline ends. CDR1 and CDR2 (germline): ENHRY, SYGVKD. CDR3 sequence reads: CAISDRGGAEAFF. The CDR3 DNA is TGTGCCATCAGTGATCGGGGGGGCGCTGAAGCTTTCTTT.

This chain links TRBV12-3 or TRBV12-4 with TRBJ1-2; 9 bases are a match to TRBD1. This CDR3 has 15 amino acids. J gave up 8 bases and V 1 base, and 8 bases lay outside the gene matches. In DNA form, the CDR3 reads TGTGCCAGCAGTTTAGGATTCGGACAGGGGAGAGGCTACACCTTC. This codes for CASSLGFGQGRGYTF.

This clonotype was seen many times. This chain links TRBV3-1 with TRBJ2-7, with D unresolved. This CDR3 comprises 15 residues. V was pared by 8 bases and J by 0 bases, with 17 bases between. Germline-derived CDR1 and CDR2 are LGHDT and YNNKEL (reference sequence). This CDR3 reads CASSQGPGSSYEQYF. The CDR3 nucleotides are TGTGCCAGCTCACAAGGCCCTGGCAGCTCCTACGAGCAGTACTTC.